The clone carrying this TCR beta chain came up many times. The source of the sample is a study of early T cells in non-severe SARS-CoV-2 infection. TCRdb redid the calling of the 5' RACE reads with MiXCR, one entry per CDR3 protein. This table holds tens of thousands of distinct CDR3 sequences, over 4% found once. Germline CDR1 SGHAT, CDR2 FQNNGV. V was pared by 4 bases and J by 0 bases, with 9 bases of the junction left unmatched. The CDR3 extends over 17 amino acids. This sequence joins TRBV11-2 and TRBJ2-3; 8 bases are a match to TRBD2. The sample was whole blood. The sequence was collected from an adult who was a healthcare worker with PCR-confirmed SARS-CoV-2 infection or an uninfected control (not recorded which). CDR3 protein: CASSSTIAGPSTDTQYF. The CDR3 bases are TGTGCCAGCAGCTCTACCATAGCGGGGCCTAGCACAGATACGCAGTATTTT. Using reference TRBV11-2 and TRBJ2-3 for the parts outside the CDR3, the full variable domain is EAGVAQSPRYKIIEKRQSVAFWCNPISGHATLYWYQQILGQGPKLLIQFQNNGVVDDSQLPKDRFSAERLKGVDSTLKIQPAKLEDSAVYLCASSSTIAGPSTDTQYFGPGTRLTVL.